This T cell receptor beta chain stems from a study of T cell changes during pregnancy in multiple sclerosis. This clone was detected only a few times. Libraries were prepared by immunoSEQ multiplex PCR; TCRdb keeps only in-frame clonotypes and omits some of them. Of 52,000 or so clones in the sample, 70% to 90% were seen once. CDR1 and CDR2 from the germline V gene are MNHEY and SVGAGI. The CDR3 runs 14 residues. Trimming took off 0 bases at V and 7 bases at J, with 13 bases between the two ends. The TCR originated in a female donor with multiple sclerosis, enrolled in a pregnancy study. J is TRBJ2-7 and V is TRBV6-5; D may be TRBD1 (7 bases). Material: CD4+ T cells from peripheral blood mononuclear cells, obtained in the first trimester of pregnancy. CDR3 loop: CASSYSTSGGEQYF. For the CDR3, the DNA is TGTGCCAGCAGTTACTCGACGTCAGGGGGGGAGCAGTACTTC.